The source of this T cell receptor beta chain is a study of blood T cell repertoires in COVID-19 (dated by TCRdb to 2020 to 2021). With respect to the entire study: Collaborator samples came from the United States, Italy and Spain and covered acute and convalescent phases of COVID-19. The prospective study material was composed of cDNA or gDNA derived from T cells, B-cell-depleted T cells, or PBMCs. Subjects who had been exposed to COVID-19, were actively infected with it, or had recovered from it provided the deeply sampled blood TCRbeta repertoires that made up the dataset. The repertoires were released in a freely available public database meant as a resource for research on the immune response to SARS-CoV-2. Samples were obtained from the ongoing ImmuneRACE study (first 160 participants) and from roughly 1,300 subjects provided by 6 global collaborators. A de-identified subject ID, COVID-19 status, age in years and sex were almost always included in the sample metadata. Where available, HLA class I and class II types were taken from metadata supplied by the sample provider and were not determined by assay-based typing.

Notes on this clone: The antigen this receptor binds is unknown. Base qualities were left out, and no much larger clone turns up one base away.

TCRbeta CDR3 regions were amplified from genomic DNA by means of the immunoSEQ Assay, a bias-controlled multiplex PCR. In the original analysis: Nucleated cell counts per sample were estimated from amplification of reference gene primers within the assay. To quantify the absolute abundance of each unique TCRbeta CDR3 rearrangement, sequence reads were collapsed and filtered. For each sample, productive Simpson clonality was calculated as the square root of Simpson's diversity index across productive rearrangements. The source is immuneACCESS, and TCRdb retained only in-frame sequences with V and J called. Part of the clones is not carried over; for the studies checked, unresolved V genes explain less than half of this, and the remainder is unexplained. V and J calls plus clone size are reproduced from that table; the DNA served to infer D and trimming. Present in this sample are approximately 270,000 clones, 70% to 90% of which were seen just once. The ten largest clones add up to 3.5% to 4.5% of the sample.

Points the paper makes about the study in general: The quantity of clinical and demographic metadata differed by source and by participant and was supplied without curation.

Participants in the prospective study were aged 18 to 89 years, lived in some 24 United States geographic areas, and enrolled through a virtual design. In the prospective study, participants were assigned to cohorts based on the clinical history participants reported in a screening survey and a study questionnaire. Recovered participants in ImmuneRACE Cohort 3 were defined by two consecutive negative NP/OP PCR tests, clearance by a healthcare professional, or resolution of symptoms. In the prospective study, mobile phlebotomists collected whole blood, serum and a nasopharyngeal or oropharyngeal swab from each participant. Participants in the prospective study had the option to provide additional blood draws and questionnaires over a roughly 2-month period. Before DNA extraction, blood samples from the prospective study were shipped at room temperature or frozen. The receptor was isolated from a woman aged 25 to 45 who had recovered from COVID-19. Sequencing used PBMCs or T cells enriched from blood (not recorded which).

The nucleotide sequence is given as TGTGCCAGCAGCGCCAACCGGTATTCCGCGAACACCGGGGAGCTGTTTTTT. This yields the protein CASSANRYSANTGELFF. Here the chain combines TRBV9 and TRBJ2-2; the D gene cannot be resolved reliably. Based on the germline V gene, the CDR1 and CDR2 sequences are SGDLS and YYNGEE. The junction shows trimming of 3 bases on V and 0 bases on J, plus 15 bases between the germline ends. The CDR3, from cysteine to phenylalanine, totals 17 residues. The sequence is cut down to CDR3 DNA, 51 bases in frame from base 1. The full variable domain, completed from the reference TRBV9 and TRBJ2-2 proteins outside the CDR3, reads DSGVTQTPKHLITATGQRVTLRCSPRSGDLSVYWYQQSLDQGLQFLIQYYNGEERAKGNILERFSAQQFPDLHSELNLSSLELGDSALYFCASSANRYSANTGELFFGEGSRLTVL.